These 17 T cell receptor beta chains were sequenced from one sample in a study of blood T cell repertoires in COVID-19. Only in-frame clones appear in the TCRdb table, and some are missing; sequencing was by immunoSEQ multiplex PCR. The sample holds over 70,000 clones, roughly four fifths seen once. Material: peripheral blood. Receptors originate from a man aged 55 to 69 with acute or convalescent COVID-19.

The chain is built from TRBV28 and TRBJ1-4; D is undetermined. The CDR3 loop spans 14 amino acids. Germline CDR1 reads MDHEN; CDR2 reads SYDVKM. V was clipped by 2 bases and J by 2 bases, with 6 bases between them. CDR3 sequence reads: CASSLTQTNEKLFF. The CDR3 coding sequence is TGTGCCAGCAGTTTAACCCAGACTAATGAAAAACTGTTTTTT. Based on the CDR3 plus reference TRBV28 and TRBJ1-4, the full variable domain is DVKVTQSSRYLVKRTGEKVFLECVQDMDHENMFWYRQDPGLGLRLIYFSYDVKMKEKGDIPEGYSVSREKKERFSLILESASTNQTSMYLCASSLTQTNEKLFFGSGTQLSVL.

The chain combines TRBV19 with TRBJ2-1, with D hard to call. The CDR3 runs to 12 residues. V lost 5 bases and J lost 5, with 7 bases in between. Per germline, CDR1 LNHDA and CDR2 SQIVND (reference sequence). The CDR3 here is CASSARNNEQFF. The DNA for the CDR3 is TGTGCCAGTAGTGCCAGAAACAATGAGCAGTTCTTC.

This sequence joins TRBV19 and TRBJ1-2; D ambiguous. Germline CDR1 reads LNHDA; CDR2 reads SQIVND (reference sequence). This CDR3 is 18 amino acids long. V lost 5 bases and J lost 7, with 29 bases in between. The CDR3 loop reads CASSPSGGGLSGLFGYTF. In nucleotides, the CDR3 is TGTGCCAGTAGTCCCTCGGGAGGAGGGCTTTCCGGGCTGTTTGGCTACACCTTC.

The DNA for the CDR3 is TGCGCCAGCAGCCCGTTAGGAGCGGGACTTTACAATGAGCAGTTCTTC. Encoded protein: CASSPLGAGLYNEQFF. The J gene is TRBJ2-1, the V gene TRBV5-1, with TRBD2 matching 7 bases. Trimming at V came to 4 bases and at J to 4 bases, leaving 11 bases not matched to a gene. This CDR3 has 16 residues. Per the germline V gene, CDR1 is SGHRS and CDR2 is YFSETQ.

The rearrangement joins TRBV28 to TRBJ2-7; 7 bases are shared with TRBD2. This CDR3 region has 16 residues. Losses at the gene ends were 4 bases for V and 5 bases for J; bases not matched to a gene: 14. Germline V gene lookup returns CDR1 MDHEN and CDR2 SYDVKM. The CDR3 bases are TGTGCCAGCAGTTCGTATCACTCCGGGGGGTCTAACGAGCAGTACTTC. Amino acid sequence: CASSSYHSGGSNEQYF.

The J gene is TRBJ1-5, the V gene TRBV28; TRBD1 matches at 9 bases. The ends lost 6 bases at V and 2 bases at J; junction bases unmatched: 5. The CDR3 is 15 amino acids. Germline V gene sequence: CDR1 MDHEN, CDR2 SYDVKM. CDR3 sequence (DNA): TGTGCCAGCAGAACGACAGGGGGAGGCAATCAGCCCCAGCATTTT. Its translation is CASRTTGGGNQPQHF.

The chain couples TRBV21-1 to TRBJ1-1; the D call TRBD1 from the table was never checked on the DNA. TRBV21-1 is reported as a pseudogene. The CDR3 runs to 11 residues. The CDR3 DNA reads TGTGCCAGCAGCTCAGGGGATAGGGCTTTCTTT. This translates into CASSSGDRAFF.

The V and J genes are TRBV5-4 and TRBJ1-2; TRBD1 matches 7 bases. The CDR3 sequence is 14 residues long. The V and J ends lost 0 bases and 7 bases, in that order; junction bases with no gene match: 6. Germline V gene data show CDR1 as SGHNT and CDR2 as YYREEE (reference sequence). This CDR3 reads CASSLGQGDGGYTF. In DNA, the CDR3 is TGTGCCAGCAGCTTGGGACAGGGAGATGGTGGCTACACCTTC.

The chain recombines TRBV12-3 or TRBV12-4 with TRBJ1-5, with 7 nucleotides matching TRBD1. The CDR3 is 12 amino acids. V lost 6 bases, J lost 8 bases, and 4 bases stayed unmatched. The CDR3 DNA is TGTGCCAGCAGACAGGGGAATGAGCCCCAGCATTTT. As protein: CASRQGNEPQHF.

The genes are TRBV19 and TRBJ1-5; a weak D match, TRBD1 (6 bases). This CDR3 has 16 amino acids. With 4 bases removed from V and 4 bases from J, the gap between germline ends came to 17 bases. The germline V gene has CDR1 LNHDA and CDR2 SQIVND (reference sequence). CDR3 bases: TGTGCCAGTAGTAACCCCAGCCGACAGGCTAATCAGCCCCAGCATTTT. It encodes CASSNPSRQANQPQHF.

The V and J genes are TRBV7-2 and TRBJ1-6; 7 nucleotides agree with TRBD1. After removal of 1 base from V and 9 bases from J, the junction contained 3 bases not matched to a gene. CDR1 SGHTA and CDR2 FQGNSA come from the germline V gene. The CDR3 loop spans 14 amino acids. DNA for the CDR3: TGTGCCAGCAGCTTAGACGCAGGGGGTTCACCCCTCCACTTT. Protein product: CASSLDAGGSPLHF.

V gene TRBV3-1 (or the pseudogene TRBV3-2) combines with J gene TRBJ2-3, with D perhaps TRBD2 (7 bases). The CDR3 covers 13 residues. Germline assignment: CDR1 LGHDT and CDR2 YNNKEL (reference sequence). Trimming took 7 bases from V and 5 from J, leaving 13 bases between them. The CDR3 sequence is CASMARGRDTQYF. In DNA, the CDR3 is TGTGCCAGCATGGCGCGGGGGCGAGATACGCAGTATTTT.

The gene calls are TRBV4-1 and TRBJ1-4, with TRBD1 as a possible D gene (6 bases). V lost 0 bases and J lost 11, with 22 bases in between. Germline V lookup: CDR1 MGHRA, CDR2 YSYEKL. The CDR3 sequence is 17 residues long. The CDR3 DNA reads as TGCGCCAGCAGCCAAGAGGGGCAAATTGGGTCAGGGGTCAAACTGTTTTTT. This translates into CASSQEGQIGSGVKLFF.

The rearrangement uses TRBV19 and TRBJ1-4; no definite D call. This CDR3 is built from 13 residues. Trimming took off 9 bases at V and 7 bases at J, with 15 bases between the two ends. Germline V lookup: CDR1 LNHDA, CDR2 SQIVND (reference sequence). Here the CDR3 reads CASQLDGAEKLFF. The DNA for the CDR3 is TGTGCCAGCCAACTTGATGGAGCTGAAAAACTGTTTTTT.

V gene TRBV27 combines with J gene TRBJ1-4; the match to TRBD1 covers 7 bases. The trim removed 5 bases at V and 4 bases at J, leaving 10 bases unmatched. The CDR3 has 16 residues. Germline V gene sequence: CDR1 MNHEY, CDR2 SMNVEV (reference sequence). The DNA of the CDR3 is TGTGCCAGCAGTGCGATTGGGACAGAAATTAATGAAAAACTGTTTTTT. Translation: CASSAIGTEINEKLFF.

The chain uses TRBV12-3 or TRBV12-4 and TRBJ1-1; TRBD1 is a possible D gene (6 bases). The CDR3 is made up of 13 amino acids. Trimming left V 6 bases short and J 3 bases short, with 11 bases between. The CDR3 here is CASSIDRHTEAFF. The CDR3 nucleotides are TGTGCCAGCAGCATCGACAGGCACACTGAAGCTTTCTTT.

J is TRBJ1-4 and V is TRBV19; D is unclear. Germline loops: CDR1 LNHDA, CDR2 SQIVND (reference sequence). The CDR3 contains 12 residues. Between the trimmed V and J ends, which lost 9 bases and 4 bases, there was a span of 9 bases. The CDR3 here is CASWPFNEKLFF. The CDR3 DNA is TGTGCCAGCTGGCCCTTTAATGAAAAACTGTTTTTT.